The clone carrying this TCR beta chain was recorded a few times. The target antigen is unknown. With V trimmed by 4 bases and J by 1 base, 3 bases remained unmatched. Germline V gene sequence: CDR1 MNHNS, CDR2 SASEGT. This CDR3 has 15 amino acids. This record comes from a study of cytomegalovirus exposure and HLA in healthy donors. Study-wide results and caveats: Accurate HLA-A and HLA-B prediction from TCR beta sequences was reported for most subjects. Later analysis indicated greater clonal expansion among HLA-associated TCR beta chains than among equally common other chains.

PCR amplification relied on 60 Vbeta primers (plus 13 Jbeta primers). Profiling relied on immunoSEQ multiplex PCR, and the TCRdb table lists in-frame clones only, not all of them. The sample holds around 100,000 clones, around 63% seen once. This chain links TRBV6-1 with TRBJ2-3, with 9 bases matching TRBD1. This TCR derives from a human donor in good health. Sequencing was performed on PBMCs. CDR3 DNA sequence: TGTGCCAGCAGTGGCACAGGGGGCGGCACAGATACGCAGTATTTT. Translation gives CASSGTGGGTDTQYF.